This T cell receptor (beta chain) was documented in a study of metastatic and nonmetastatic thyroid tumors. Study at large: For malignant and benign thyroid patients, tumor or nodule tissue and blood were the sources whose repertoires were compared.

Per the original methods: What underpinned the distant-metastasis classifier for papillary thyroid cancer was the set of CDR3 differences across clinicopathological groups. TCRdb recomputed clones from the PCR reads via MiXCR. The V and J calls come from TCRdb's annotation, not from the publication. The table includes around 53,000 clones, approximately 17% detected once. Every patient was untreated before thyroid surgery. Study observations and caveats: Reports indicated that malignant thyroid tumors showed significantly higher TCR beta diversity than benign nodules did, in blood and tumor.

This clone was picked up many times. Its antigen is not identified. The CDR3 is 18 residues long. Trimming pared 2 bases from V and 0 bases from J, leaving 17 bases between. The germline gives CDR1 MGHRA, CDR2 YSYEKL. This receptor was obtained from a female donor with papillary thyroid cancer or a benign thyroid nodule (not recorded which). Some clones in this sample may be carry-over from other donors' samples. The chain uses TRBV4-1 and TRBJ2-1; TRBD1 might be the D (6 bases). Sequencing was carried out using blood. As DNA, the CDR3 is TGCGCCAGCAGCCAATGGACAGCGGACACCAGCTCCTACAATGAGCAGTTCTTC. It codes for CASSQWTADTSSYNEQFF.